This entry lists 13 T cell receptor beta chains sequenced from one sample in a study of identifying expanded T cells in peripheral blood. TCRdb keeps only in-frame clones here, not all; method: immunoSEQ multiplex PCR. Here the sample spans 100,000 to 150,000 clones, 84% being singletons. Sequencing was carried out using blood. The receptors come from a person aged 18 to 75 in good health.

To note about this clone: An end of the junction does not agree with germline; a read error may underlie this. The chain recombines TRBV4-3 with TRBJ2-1; D is unresolved. Per germline, CDR1 LGHNA and CDR2 YSLEER. There are 16 residues in the CDR3. The CDR3 is CACSQEHSPHYNEQFF. The CDR3 region has the DNA TGCGCCTGCAGCCAAGAACACAGTCCTCACTACAATGAGCAGTTCTTC.

The genes are TRBV7-2 and TRBJ2-5; tentative D call: TRBD2 (6 bases). The germline CDR1 and CDR2 sequences are SGHTA and FQGNSA. The CDR3 sequence is 14 residues long. Trimming took off 7 bases at V and 1 base at J, with 13 bases between the two ends. CDR3 nucleotides: TGTGCCAGCACCGTTCGGAGGGGCCAAGAGACCCAGTACTTC. It codes for CASTVRRGQETQYF.

The sample holds one count of this clone. The chain joins TRBV30 to TRBJ1-4, with unresolved D. The germline V gene has CDR1 GTSNPN and CDR2 SVGIG (reference sequence). This CDR3 has 15 residues. The CDR3 DNA is TGTGGGTGCTGGGGATCGAAGGCTCCTAATGAAAAACTGTTTTTT. This sequence encodes CGCWGSKAPNEKLFF.

This chain joins TRBV15 and TRBJ1-5; 9 nucleotides align to TRBD1. The CDR3 extends over 16 amino acids. Losses at the gene ends were 1 base for V and 5 bases for J; bases not matched to a gene: 6. Germline V CDR1 and CDR2: LNHNV, YYDKDF (reference sequence). The CDR3 DNA sequence: TGTGCCACCAGCAGAGGACAGGGGGAGGGGTATCAGCCCCAGCATTTT. This encodes CATSRGQGEGYQPQHF.

V usage is TRBV4-3 and J usage is TRBJ2-3; D may be TRBD2 (5 bases). This CDR3 is built from 14 residues. Germline lookup yields CDR1 LGHNA and CDR2 YSLEER. The V end was cut by 1 base, the J end by 5 bases, with 10 bases between. This chain's CDR3 is CASSQAFGIDTQYF. CDR3 sequence (DNA): TGCGCCAGCAGCCAAGCATTCGGGATAGATACGCAGTATTTT.

This clone turned up a few times. The genes are TRBV10-3 and TRBJ1-1; no clear D gene. This CDR3 region has 12 residues. From germline, CDR1 is ENHRY and CDR2 SYGVKD. Trimming pared 2 bases from V and 4 bases from J, leaving 5 bases between. The CDR3 loop reads CAISEVGTEAFF. CDR3 in DNA: TGTGCCATCAGTGAGGTGGGCACTGAAGCTTTCTTT.

The V and J genes are TRBV7-9 and TRBJ1-1, with D perhaps TRBD1 (5 bases). Germline V gene sequence: CDR1 SEHNR, CDR2 FQNEAQ (reference sequence). The V end was cut by 5 bases, the J end by 0 bases, with 16 bases between. This CDR3 is built from 16 residues. CDR3 in amino acids: CASSDIGAGMNTEAFF. DNA for the CDR3: TGTGCCAGCAGCGATATAGGGGCCGGTATGAACACTGAAGCTTTCTTT. The whole variable domain, filled in from reference TRBV7-9 and TRBJ1-1, reads DTGVSQNPRHKITKRGQNVTFRCDPISEHNRLYWYRQTLGQGPEFLTYFQNEAQLEKSRLLSDRFSAERPKGSFSTLEIQRTEQGDSAMYLCASSDIGAGMNTEAFFGQGTRLTVV.

This chain connects TRBV7-9 to TRBJ1-1, with 7 bases matching TRBD1. V shed 5 bases, J shed 7 bases, and the junction held 10 bases outside the gene matches. CDR3 length: 14 amino acids. CDR1 and CDR2 (germline): SEHNR, FQNEAQ (reference sequence). The CDR3: CASSAPGTAVEAFF. DNA for the CDR3: TGTGCCAGCAGCGCCCCCGGGACAGCTGTTGAAGCTTTCTTT.

V is TRBV7-8 and J is TRBJ1-3; unclear D gene. Deletions cut 1 base from V and 0 bases from J, with 10 bases between. Germline CDR1 is SGHVS and CDR2 is FQNEAQ. The CDR3 has 16 residues. The CDR3 here is CASSLGGIHSGNTIYF. The CDR3 region has the DNA TGTGCCAGCAGCTTAGGGGGAATTCACTCTGGAAACACCATATATTTT.

The J gene is TRBJ1-5, the V gene TRBV5-6; unclear D gene. The CDR3 has 12 residues. V shed 1 base and J shed 5 bases, with 4 bases lying between them. Germline-derived CDR1 and CDR2 are SGHDT and YYEEEE. CDR3 sequence: CASSLYDQPQHF. The DNA of the CDR3 is TGTGCCAGCAGCTTGTACGATCAGCCCCAGCATTTT.

The DNA of the CDR3 is TGTGCCAGCAGCCAATTCGCAGAATTGAACACTGAAGCTTTCTTT. This encodes CASSQFAELNTEAFF. V usage is TRBV14 and J usage is TRBJ1-1, with D hard to call. The V gene lost 2 bases and the J gene lost 0 bases, with 10 bases spanning the gap. The CDR3 runs to 15 residues. Germline assignment: CDR1 SGHDN and CDR2 FVKESK.

This clone was counted a few times. This chain links TRBV5-4 with TRBJ1-6; 7 nucleotides match TRBD1. V shed 4 bases and J 5 bases; nucleotides not matched to a gene: 6. The CDR3 is 15 residues long. The germline V gene has CDR1 SGHNT and CDR2 YYREEE (reference sequence). The CDR3 loop reads CASSLGQTDNSPLHF. Here the CDR3 DNA reads TGTGCCAGCAGCCTGGGACAGACCGATAATTCACCCCTCCACTTT.

This chain links TRBV19 with TRBJ1-2; possibly TRBD1 for D (5 bases). This CDR3 contains 17 residues. Germline loops: CDR1 LNHDA, CDR2 SQIVND (reference sequence). V shed 5 bases and J shed 4 bases, with 23 bases lying between them. As DNA, the CDR3 is TGTGCCAGTAGTTCAACCCCTGACAGTCTAACCCTCTATGGCTACACCTTC. Protein: CASSSTPDSLTLYGYTF.